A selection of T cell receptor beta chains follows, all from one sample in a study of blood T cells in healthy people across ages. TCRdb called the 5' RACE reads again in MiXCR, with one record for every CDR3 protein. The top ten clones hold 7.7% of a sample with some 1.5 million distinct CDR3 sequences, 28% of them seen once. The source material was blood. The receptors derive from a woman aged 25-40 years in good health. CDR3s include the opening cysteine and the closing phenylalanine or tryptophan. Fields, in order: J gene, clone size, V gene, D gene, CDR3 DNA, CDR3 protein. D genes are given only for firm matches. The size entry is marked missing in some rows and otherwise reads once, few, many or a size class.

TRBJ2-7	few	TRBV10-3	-	TGTCCCATCAGTGGCTCCAGCGGAACAGGCTCCGAGCAGTACTTC	CPISGSSGTGSEQYF
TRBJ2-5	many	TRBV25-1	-	TGTGCCAGCAGTGCGGCCAGGCACCCGGGAGAGACCCAGTACTTC	CASSAARHPGETQYF
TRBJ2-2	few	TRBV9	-	TGTGCCAGCAGCGTAGGTTGGACCGGGGAGCTGTTTTTT	CASSVGWTGELFF
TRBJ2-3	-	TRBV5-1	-	TGCGCCAGCCACCTAGGGGGGGGCACAGATACGCAGTATTTT	CASHLGGGTDTQYF
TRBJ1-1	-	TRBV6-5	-	TGTGCCAGCAGTTCCCCGGGCCGGAGGGACACTGAAGCTTTCTTT	CASSSPGRRDTEAFF
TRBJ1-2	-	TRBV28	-	TGTGCCAGCAGTTTATTAGAGGCAGGTGAAGCTAACTATGGCTACACCTTC	CASSLLEAGEANYGYTF
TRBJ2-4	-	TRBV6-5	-	TGTGCCAGCAGGGGGCCGGGGACAAACATTCAGTACTTC	CASRGPGTNIQYF
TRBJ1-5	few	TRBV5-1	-	TGCGCCAGCAGCTACGCTGGTGGGGATATCAATCAGCCCCAGCATTTT	CASSYAGGDINQPQHF
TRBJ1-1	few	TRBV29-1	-	TGCGGGGAGGGGAACACTGAAGCTTTCTTT	CGEGNTEAFF
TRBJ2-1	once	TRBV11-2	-	TGTGCCAGCAGCCCCGAGGTAGGGGCCAATGAGCAGTTCTTC	CASSPEVGANEQFF